These 16 T cell receptor beta chains originate from one sample sequenced in a study of technical replicates of blood from a few donors (dated 2017 in TCRdb). Library construction relied on the immunoSEQ multiplex PCR assay. Sourced from immuneACCESS, this table was stored by TCRdb with only in-frame sequences that have V and J called. A share of the clones is absent; for the studies checked, an unresolved V gene accounts for under half, and the remainder has no known explanation. This sample comprises around 95,000 clones, over 85% of them detected only once. Jointly, the top ten make up roughly 0.24% of the sample. Sequencing was carried out using T cells isolated from PBMCs. The receptors derive from a human donor in good health.

The V call is TRBV30, the J call TRBJ2-7; D is unclear. Germline CDR1 and CDR2: GTSNPN and SVGIG (reference sequence). Between the trimmed V and J ends, which lost 0 bases and 5 bases, there was a span of 5 bases. This CDR3 contains 11 residues. The CDR3 loop reads CAWSVYNEQYF. CDR3 coding DNA: TGTGCCTGGAGTGTATATAACGAGCAGTACTTC.

This clone was seen just once. The chain joins TRBV7-6 to TRBJ2-7; TRBD1 matches 7 bases. V dropped 1 base and J dropped 2; count of bases not matched to a gene: 2. CDR1 and CDR2 (germline): SGHVS, FNYEAQ. This CDR3 contains 14 residues. DNA of the CDR3: TGTGCCAGCAGCTTAGGACAGGGAACCTACGAGCAGTACTTC. Encoded protein: CASSLGQGTYEQYF. Full variable domain (missing parts from reference TRBV7-6 and TRBJ2-7): GAGVSQSPRYKVTKRGQDVALRCDPISGHVSLYWYRQALGQGPEFLTYFNYEAQQDKSGLPNDRFSAERPEGSISTLTIQRTEQRDSAMYRCASSLGQGTYEQYFGPGTRLTVT.

The chain links TRBV5-4 to TRBJ1-2; 8 nucleotides agree with TRBD1. CDR1 and CDR2 from the germline V gene are SGHNT and YYREEE (reference sequence). V lost 0 bases to trimming and J lost 2 bases; unmatched junction nucleotides: 9. CDR3 length equals 17 residues. CDR3 amino acids: CASSLVGTGRTNYGYTF. In DNA form, the CDR3 reads TGTGCCAGCAGCTTGGTCGGGACAGGCCGGACCAACTATGGCTACACCTTC.

The J gene is TRBJ1-2, the V gene TRBV14; 7 nucleotides agree with TRBD1. The CDR3 is made up of 16 amino acids. The V and J ends lost 0 bases and 2 bases, in that order; junction bases with no gene match: 6. Germline loops: CDR1 SGHDN, CDR2 FVKESK. CDR3 loop: CASSQDLGTVNYGYTF. In DNA form, the CDR3 reads TGTGCCAGCAGCCAAGATTTAGGGACAGTGAACTATGGCTACACCTTC.

The CDR3 DNA follows: TGTGCCAGCCAACCCTCGTCGGCAGATGGGCAAGATACGCAGTATTTT. Translation: CASQPSSADGQDTQYF. The chain has TRBV28 and TRBJ2-3; D gene ambiguous. V lost 8 bases to trimming and J lost 5 bases, with 23 bases between them. CDR1 MDHEN and CDR2 SYDVKM come from the germline V gene. The length of the CDR3 is 16 residues.

V is TRBV14 and J is TRBJ2-1, with 8 bases fitting TRBD2. Losses at the gene ends were 0 bases for V and 3 bases for J; bases not matched to a gene: 7. The germline V gene has CDR1 SGHDN and CDR2 FVKESK. CDR3 length: 17 residues. CDR3 in DNA: TGTGCCAGCAGCCAAGATCCGGGACTAGTGATCTACAATGAGCAGTTCTTC. This gives the protein CASSQDPGLVIYNEQFF.

This clone came up a few times. The chain uses TRBV2 and TRBJ2-3; 7 bases agree with TRBD2. The CDR3 spans 12 residues. Trimming removed 5 bases from V and 6 bases from J; junction bases left unmatched: 2. CDR1 is SNHLY and CDR2 is FYNNEI in the germline V gene. CDR3 residues: CASSSLADTQYF. CDR3 sequence (DNA): TGTGCCAGCAGTTCACTAGCGGATACGCAGTATTTT.

J is TRBJ1-5 and V is TRBV7-2; 9 bases are a match to TRBD1. The trim removed 5 bases at V and 9 bases at J, leaving 8 bases unmatched. The CDR3 has 14 residues. Germline assignment: CDR1 SGHTA and CDR2 FQGNSA. For the CDR3, the DNA is TGTGCCAGCAGCCCCGGACAGGGGAGATGGCCCCAGCATTTT. Translation gives CASSPGQGRWPQHF.

The chain has TRBV27 and TRBJ1-1; no clear D. This CDR3 comprises 14 residues. V dropped 2 bases and J dropped 1 base, with 8 bases sitting between them. Germline assignment: CDR1 MNHEY and CDR2 SMNVEV (reference sequence). The CDR3 DNA sequence: TGTGCCAGCAGTTTACTTAGTGCGAACACTGAAGCTTTCTTT. This sequence encodes CASSLLSANTEAFF.

The chain couples TRBV6-5 to TRBJ1-1, with TRBD1 matching 7 bases. Germline assignment: CDR1 MNHEY and CDR2 SVGAGI. The CDR3 is 15 amino acids. V shed 2 bases, J shed 1 base, and the junction held 4 bases outside the gene matches. CDR3 in DNA: TGTGCCAGCAGTTACCACAGGGGTACGAACACTGAAGCTTTCTTT. Translated: CASSYHRGTNTEAFF.

The chain employs TRBV10-2 and TRBJ2-1; D might be TRBD1 (5 bases). V shed 7 bases and J shed 0 bases, with 10 bases lying between them. Germline loops: CDR1 WSHSY, CDR2 SAAADI. This CDR3 is built from 14 residues. The CDR3 sequence: CASKGLGSYNEQFF. The DNA of the CDR3 is TGCGCCAGCAAGGGGCTAGGCTCCTACAATGAGCAGTTCTTC.

CDR3 DNA sequence: TGTGCCAGCAGCTCAGCTGGCCGAGGAGGGGGAAACACCATATATTTT. This translates into CASSSAGRGGGNTIYF. The chain is built from TRBV7-8 and TRBJ1-3; D ambiguous. Germline CDR1 and CDR2: SGHVS and FQNEAQ. CDR3 length equals 16 residues. Trimming left V 4 bases short and J 4 bases short, with 17 bases between. The full variable domain, its missing parts supplied by reference TRBV7-8 and TRBJ1-3, is GAGVSQSPRYKVAKRGQDVALRCDPISGHVSLFWYQQALGQGPEFLTYFQNEAQLDKSGLPSDRFFAERPEGSVSTLKIQRTQQEDSAVYLCASSSAGRGGGNTIYFGEGSWLTVV.

CDR3 region: CASSEPAGPPTDTQYF. For the CDR3, the DNA is TGTGCCAGCAGTGAACCTGCGGGGCCTCCCACAGATACGCAGTATTTT. The genes are TRBV6-1 and TRBJ2-3; TRBD2 might be the D (6 bases). Germline CDR1 is MNHNS and CDR2 is SASEGT. V was trimmed by 2 bases and J by 2 bases, leaving 14 bases between them. The length of the CDR3 is 16 residues.

CDR3 nucleotides: TGTGCCAGCAGCTCGGGGCGACTAGCGGGAGGGCAGCAGTTCTTC. Amino acids: CASSSGRLAGGQQFF. The J gene is TRBJ2-1, the V gene TRBV7-8; the match to TRBD2 covers 14 bases. CDR1 and CDR2 (germline): SGHVS, FQNEAQ. CDR3 length: 15 amino acids. Trimming cost V 4 bases and J 11 bases; bases outside gene matches: 7.

This clone occurred once. This rearrangement joins TRBV6-6 to TRBJ1-4, with D perhaps matching TRBD1 (6 bases). Germline V lookup: CDR1 MNHNY, CDR2 SVGAGI (reference sequence). This CDR3 has 15 amino acids. V was clipped by 5 bases and J by 7 bases, with 17 bases between them. CDR3 loop: CASSTSGGAFEKLFF. CDR3 DNA: TGTGCCAGCAGTACCTCGGGGGGGGCCTTTGAAAAACTGTTTTTT.

CDR3 sequence reads: CSVAQGADLRARNTEAFF. The CDR3 nucleotides read TGCAGCGTTGCTCAGGGGGCGGATCTCCGCGCGAGGAACACTGAAGCTTTCTTT. This chain uses TRBV29-1 with TRBJ1-1; 8 bases agree with TRBD1. The CDR3 runs to 18 residues. V shed 4 bases, J shed 1 base, and the junction held 17 bases outside the gene matches. The V gene's germline CDR1 is SQVTM and CDR2 ANQGSEA.